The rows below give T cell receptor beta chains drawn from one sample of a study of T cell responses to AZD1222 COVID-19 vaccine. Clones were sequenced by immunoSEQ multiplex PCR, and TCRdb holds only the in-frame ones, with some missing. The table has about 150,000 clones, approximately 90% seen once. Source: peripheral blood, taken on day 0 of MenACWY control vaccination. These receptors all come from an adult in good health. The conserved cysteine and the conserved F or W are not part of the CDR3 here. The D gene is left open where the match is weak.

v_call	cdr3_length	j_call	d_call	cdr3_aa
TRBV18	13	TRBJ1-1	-	ASSPRLSGAAEAF
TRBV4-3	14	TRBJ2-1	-	ASSQDPRPTYNEQF
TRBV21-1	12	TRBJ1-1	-	ASSKGGEVTEAF
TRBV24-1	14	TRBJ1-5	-	ATSDSKVVGNQPQH
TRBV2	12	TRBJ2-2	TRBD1	ASSQGQGPGELF
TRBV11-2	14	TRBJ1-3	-	ASSPPPRGRGNTIY
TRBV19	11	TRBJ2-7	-	ASSRLLKDEQY
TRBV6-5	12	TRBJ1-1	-	ASSYSGGNTEAF
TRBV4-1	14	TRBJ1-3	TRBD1	ASSQDDRGGGNTIY
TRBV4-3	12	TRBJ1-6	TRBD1	ASSSLDRGSPLH
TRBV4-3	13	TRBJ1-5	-	ASSQAPGALQPQH
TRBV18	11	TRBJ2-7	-	ASSPTAPYEQY
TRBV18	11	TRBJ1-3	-	ASSPGDRHTIY
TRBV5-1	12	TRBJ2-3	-	ASSQVSHTDTQY
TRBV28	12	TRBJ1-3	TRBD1	ASSTGGPGNTIY
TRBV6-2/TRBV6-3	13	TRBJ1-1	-	ASSYSTRGYTEAF
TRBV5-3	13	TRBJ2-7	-	ARSLAQGRQSEQY
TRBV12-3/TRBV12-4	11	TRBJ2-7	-	ASSLREAYEQY
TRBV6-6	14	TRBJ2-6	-	ASRGDPHSGANVLT
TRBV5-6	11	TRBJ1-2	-	ASSLGVWGGYT
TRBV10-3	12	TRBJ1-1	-	AISGGGKNTEAF
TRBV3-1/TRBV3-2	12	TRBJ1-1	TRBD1	ASSPTGPGTEAF
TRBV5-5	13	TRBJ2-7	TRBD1	ASSLLQDRAYEQY
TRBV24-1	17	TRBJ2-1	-	ATTRRKGALEGKSNEQF
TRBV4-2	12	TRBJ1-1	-	ASSQGHREPEAF
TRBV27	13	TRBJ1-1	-	ASSLDRWGNTEAF
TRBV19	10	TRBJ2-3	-	ASGQGPDTQY